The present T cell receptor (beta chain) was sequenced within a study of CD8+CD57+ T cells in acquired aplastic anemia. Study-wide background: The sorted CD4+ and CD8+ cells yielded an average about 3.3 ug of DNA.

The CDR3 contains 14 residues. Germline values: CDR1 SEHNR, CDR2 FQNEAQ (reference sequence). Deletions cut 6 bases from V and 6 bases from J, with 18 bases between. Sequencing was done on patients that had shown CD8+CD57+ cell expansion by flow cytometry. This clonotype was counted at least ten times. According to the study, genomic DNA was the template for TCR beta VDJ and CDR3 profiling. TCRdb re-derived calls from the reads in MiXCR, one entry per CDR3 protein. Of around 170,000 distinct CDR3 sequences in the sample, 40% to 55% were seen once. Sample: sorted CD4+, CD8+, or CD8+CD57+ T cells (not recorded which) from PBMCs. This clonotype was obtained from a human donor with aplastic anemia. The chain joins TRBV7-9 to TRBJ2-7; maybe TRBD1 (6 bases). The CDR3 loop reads CASSYLTTGGEQYF. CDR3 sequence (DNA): TGTGCCAGCAGTTACCTAACGACAGGCGGCGAGCAGTACTTC.